This T cell receptor (beta chain) was identified in a study of early T cells in non-severe SARS-CoV-2 infection. For the study at large: Sequencing of bulk RNA from unsorted whole blood was done, without chain pairing.

The library protocol tagged individual cDNA molecules with unique molecular identifiers. TCRdb independently ran MiXCR on the 5' RACE reads; one entry per CDR3 protein. Of roughly 57,000 distinct CDR3 sequences in the sample, less than 15% were seen once. Trimming removed 2 bases from V and 6 bases from J; junction bases left unmatched: 3. Per germline, CDR1 MNHNY and CDR2 SVGAGI (reference sequence). The CDR3 runs 13 residues. The chain carries TRBV6-6 and TRBJ2-7; 8 bases fit TRBD2. Specimen: whole blood, collected at baseline. The source is an adult who was a healthcare worker with PCR-confirmed SARS-CoV-2 infection or an uninfected control (not recorded which). The DNA for the CDR3 is TGTGCCAGCAGTTACCTGGCGGGGGGCGAGCAGTACTTC. Translating it yields CASSYLAGGEQYF.